These 6 T cell receptor beta chains came from one sample sequenced in a study of cytomegalovirus exposure and HLA in healthy donors. The PCR made use of 60 Vbeta and 13 Jbeta primers. The protocol was immunoSEQ multiplex PCR, while the TCRdb copy is restricted to in-frame clones and leaves out a portion. The table records 130,000 or so clones, roughly 80% of them present only once. Source material: PBMCs. The receptors come from a female donor in good health and CMV-seronegative.

The chain carries TRBV4-3 and TRBJ1-3; possible D gene TRBD1, 5 bases. The CDR3 has 16 amino acids. Germline V CDR1 and CDR2: LGHNA, YSLEER. With 1 base removed from V and 4 bases from J, the gap between germline ends came to 14 bases. CDR3 nucleotide sequence: TGCGCCAGCAGCCAAGTGAAGGGGTCTTTCGGAAACACCATATATTTT. Its protein is CASSQVKGSFGNTIYF.

The chain is built from TRBV30 and TRBJ1-2; no firm D call. V was cut by 4 bases and J by 6 bases, with 15 bases left in between. The CDR3 contains 13 residues. Germline CDR1 reads GTSNPN; CDR2 reads SVGIG (reference sequence). CDR3 sequence (DNA): TGTGCCTGGACCCCATACGGAGGTGATGGCTACACCTTC. Its translation is CAWTPYGGDGYTF.

The chain employs TRBV30 and TRBJ2-7, with no clear D. Trimming shortened V by 0 bases and J by 4 bases, and 4 bases separated the two germline ends. The CDR3 loop spans 11 amino acids. Germline V CDR1 and CDR2: GTSNPN, SVGIG (reference sequence). CDR3 DNA sequence: TGTGCCTGGAGTGTACAGTACGAGCAGTACTTC. Encoded protein: CAWSVQYEQYF.

As to this clone: At one end the junction does not follow the germline gene, possibly because of a read error. This chain connects TRBV7-7 to TRBJ2-5; 10 positions agree with TRBD2. The V gene's germline CDR1 is SSHAT and CDR2 FNYEAQ (reference sequence). The CDR3 length is 13 residues. The CDR3 DNA reads as TGTGCTAGCAGCCTAGAGCGGGAGGGGACCCAGTACTTC. This translates into CASSLEREGTQYF.

The V gene is TRBV5-3, the J gene TRBJ1-2; D is perhaps TRBD1 (6 bases). Being an ORF, TRBV5-3 has a function that is uncertain. This CDR3 region has 15 residues. Between the trimmed V and J ends, which lost 3 bases and 5 bases, there was a span of 17 bases. CDR3 sequence reads: CARSSPIQGKYGYTF. CDR3 nucleotide sequence: TGTGCCAGAAGCTCGCCGATACAGGGAAAATATGGCTACACCTTC.

In this sample, this clone turned up a few times. The CDR3 sequence is CASSLIGGTGGGNYGYTF. The CDR3 nucleotides read TGTGCCAGCAGTTTAATTGGCGGGACAGGGGGGGGTAACTATGGCTACACCTTC. This sequence joins TRBV27 and TRBJ1-2; 11 nucleotides agree with TRBD1. The junction had 9 bases not matched to a gene; V was cut back by 2 bases and J by 1 base. The CDR3 runs 18 residues. CDR1 is MNHEY, CDR2 SMNVEV, per germline (reference sequence).